This entry concerns a single TCR beta chain. What it recognizes is unknown. These data are taken from a study of beta chain features in type 1 diabetes. The sequenced template was cDNA made from the entire isolated RNA. Regulatory, naive and central memory T cell samples averaged approximately 3.5 million reads. Data came from immunoSEQ multiplex PCR; TCRdb stores just in-frame clones and leaves some out. The table has a few hundred thousand clones, approximately 15% seen once. Sorting with CD45RO/CCR7/CD25/CD127/CD95/CD27 yielded naive, central memory, regulatory and stem-like memory CD4+ cells. Study-level points and caveats: Researchers reported that naive, central memory and Treg TCRB repertoires appeared more similar in patients than in healthy donors.

This CDR3 spans 14 amino acids. Germline assignment: CDR1 KGHSH and CDR2 LQKENI. V was trimmed by 6 bases and J by 1 base, leaving 12 bases between them. This chain joins TRBV18 and TRBJ1-1; weak D call: TRBD1 (5 bases). The clonotype was recovered from a man aged 25 to 45 in good health. Material for sequencing was naive CD4+ T cells from blood. Here the CDR3 DNA reads TGTGCCAGCTCCCCGAAAACAGGGAACACTGAAGCTTTCTTT. Translating it yields CASSPKTGNTEAFF.